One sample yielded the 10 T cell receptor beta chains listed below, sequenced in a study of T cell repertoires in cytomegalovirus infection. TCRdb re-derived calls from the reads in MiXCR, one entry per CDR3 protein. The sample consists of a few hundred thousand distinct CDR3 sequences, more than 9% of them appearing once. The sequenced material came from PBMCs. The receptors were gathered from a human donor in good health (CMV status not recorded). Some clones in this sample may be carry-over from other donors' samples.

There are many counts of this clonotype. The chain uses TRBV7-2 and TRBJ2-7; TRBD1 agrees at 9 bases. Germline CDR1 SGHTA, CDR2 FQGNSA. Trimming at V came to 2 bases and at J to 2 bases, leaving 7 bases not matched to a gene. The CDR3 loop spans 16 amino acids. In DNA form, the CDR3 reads TGTGCCAGCAGCTTATATAGGACAGGGGATGCCTACGAGCAGTACTTC. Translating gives CASSLYRTGDAYEQYF. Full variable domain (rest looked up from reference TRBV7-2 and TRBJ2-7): GAGVSQSPSNKVTEKGKDVELRCDPISGHTALYWYRQSLGQGLEFLIYFQGNSAPDKSGLPSDRFSAERTGGSVSTLTIQRTQQEDSAVYLCASSLYRTGDAYEQYFGPGTRLTVT.

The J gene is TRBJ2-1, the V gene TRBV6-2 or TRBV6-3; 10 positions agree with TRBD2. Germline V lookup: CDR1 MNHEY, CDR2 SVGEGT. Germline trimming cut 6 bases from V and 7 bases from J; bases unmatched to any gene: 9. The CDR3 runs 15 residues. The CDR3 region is CASSLGLAKRNEQFF. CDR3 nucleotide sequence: TGTGCCAGCAGCCTGGGACTAGCGAAGAGGAATGAGCAGTTCTTC.

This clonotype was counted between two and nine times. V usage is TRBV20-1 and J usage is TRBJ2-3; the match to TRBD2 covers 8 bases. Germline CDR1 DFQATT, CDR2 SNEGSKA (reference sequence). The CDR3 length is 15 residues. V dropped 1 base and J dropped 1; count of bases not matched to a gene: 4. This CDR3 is CSARALAAGTDTQYF. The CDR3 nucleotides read TGCAGTGCTAGAGCACTAGCGGCTGGCACAGATACGCAGTATTTT.

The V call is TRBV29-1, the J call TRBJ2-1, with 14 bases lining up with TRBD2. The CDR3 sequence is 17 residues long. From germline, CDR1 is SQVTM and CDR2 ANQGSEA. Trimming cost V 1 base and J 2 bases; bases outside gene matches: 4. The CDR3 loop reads CSVEVGLAGVPYNEQFF. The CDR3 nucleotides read TGCAGCGTTGAAGTGGGACTAGCGGGAGTTCCCTACAATGAGCAGTTCTTC.

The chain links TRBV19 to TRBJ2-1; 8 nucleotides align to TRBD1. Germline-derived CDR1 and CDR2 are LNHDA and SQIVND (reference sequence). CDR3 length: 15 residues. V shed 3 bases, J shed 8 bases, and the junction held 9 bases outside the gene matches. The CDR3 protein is CASSIGTGGMDEQFF. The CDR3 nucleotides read TGTGCCAGTAGTATCGGTACAGGGGGGATGGATGAGCAGTTCTTC.

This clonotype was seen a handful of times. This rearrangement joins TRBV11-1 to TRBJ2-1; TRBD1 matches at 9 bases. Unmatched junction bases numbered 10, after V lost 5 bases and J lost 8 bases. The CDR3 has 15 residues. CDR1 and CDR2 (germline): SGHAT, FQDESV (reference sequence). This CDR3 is CASSAWDRVVHEQFF. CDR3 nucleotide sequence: TGTGCCAGCAGCGCCTGGGACAGGGTGGTTCATGAGCAGTTCTTC.

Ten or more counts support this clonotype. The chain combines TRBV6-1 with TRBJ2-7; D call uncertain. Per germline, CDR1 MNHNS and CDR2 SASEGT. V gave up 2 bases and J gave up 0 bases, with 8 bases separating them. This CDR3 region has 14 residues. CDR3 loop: CASSEWTGSYEQYF. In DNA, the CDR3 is TGTGCCAGCAGTGAATGGACGGGCTCCTACGAGCAGTACTTC.

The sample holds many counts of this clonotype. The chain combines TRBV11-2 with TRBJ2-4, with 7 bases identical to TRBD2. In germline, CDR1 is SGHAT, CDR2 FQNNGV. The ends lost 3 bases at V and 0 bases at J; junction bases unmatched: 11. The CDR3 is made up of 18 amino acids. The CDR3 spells CASSFRRENDLAKNIQYF. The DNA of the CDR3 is TGTGCCAGCAGCTTTCGGCGGGAGAACGACCTAGCCAAAAACATTCAGTACTTC.

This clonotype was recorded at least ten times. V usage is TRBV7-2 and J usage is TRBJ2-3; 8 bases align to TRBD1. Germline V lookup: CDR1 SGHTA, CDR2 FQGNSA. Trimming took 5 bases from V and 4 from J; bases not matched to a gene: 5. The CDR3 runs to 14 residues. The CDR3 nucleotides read TGTGCCAGCAGCCCCAGACAGGGGCCAGATACGCAGTATTTT. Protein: CASSPRQGPDTQYF.

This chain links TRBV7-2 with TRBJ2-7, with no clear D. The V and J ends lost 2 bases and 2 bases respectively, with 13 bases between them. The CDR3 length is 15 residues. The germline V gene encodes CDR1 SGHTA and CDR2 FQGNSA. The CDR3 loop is CASSLYRGKTYEQYF. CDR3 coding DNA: TGTGCCAGCAGCTTATATCGAGGAAAGACCTACGAGCAGTACTTC.